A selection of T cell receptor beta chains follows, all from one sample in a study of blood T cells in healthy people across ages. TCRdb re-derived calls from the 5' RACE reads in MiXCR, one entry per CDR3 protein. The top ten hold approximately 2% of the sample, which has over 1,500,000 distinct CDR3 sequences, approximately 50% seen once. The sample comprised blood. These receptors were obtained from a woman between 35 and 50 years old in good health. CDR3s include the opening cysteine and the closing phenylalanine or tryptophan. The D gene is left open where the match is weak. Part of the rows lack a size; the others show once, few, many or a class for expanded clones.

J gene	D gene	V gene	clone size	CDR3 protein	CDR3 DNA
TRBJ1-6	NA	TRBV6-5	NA	CASTPQQGSYNSPLHF	TGTGCCAGCACCCCTCAGCAGGGCTCCTATAATTCACCCCTCCACTTT
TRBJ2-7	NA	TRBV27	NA	CASSPIGGPDDEQYF	TGTGCCAGCAGCCCGATCGGGGGCCCAGACGACGAGCAGTATTTC
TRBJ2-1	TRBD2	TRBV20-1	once	CSARGLAGENYNEQFF	TGCAGTGCTCGGGGACTAGCGGGGGAAAACTACAATGAGCAGTTCTTC
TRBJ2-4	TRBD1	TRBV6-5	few	CASSYGDSRNIQYF	TGTGCCAGCAGTTATGGGGACAGTAGGAACATTCAGTACTTC
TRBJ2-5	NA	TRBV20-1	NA	CSARDLRGQETQYF	TGCAGTGCTAGAGATCTAAGGGGCCAGGAGACCCAGTACTTC
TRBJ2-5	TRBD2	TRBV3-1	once	CASTLLGGGGQETQYF	TGTGCCAGCACCCTCCTCGGTGGCGGGGGGCAAGAGACCCAGTACTTC
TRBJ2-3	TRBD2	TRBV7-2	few	CASSLRGGVSTDTQYF	TGTGCCAGCAGCTTGCGGGGGGGGGTTAGCACAGATACGCAGTATTTT
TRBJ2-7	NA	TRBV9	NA	CASSVSPTGSDEQYF	TGTGCCAGCAGCGTAAGTCCTACGGGTAGCGACGAGCAGTACTTC
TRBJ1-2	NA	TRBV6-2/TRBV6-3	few	CASSSPDTANYGYTF	TGTGCCAGCAGTAGCCCGGACACGGCTAACTATGGCTACACCTTC
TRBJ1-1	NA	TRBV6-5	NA	CASSYADRNTEAFF	TGTGCCAGCAGTTACGCGGATAGGAACACTGAAGCTTTCTTT
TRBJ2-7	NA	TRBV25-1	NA	CASSEPGATEQYF	TGTGCCAGCAGTGAACCGGGGGCCACCGAGCAGTACTTC
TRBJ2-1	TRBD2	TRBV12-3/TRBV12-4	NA	CANSLLAGVNNEQFF	TGTGCCAACAGTTTACTTGCGGGGGTAAACAATGAGCAGTTCTTC
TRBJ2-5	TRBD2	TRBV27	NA	CASSWASGGQETQYF	TGTGCCAGCAGTTGGGCTAGCGGGGGGCAGGAGACCCAGTACTTC
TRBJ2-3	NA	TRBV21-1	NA	CASSRPLLATSTDTQYF	TGTGCCAGCAGCAGGCCGTTACTAGCAACTAGCACAGATACGCAGTATTTT